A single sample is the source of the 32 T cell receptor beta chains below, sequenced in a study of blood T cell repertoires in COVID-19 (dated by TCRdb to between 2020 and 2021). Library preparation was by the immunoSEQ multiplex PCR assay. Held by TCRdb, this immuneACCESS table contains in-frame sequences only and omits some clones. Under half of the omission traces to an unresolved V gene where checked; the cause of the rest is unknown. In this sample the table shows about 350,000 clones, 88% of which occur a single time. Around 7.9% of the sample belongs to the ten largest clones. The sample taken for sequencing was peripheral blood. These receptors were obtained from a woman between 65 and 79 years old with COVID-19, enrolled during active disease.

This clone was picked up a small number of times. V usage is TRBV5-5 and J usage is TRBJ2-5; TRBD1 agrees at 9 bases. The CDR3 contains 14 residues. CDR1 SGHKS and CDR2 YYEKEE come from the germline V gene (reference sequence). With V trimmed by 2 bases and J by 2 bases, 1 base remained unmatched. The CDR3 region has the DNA TGTGCCAGCAGCTTCGGACAGGGGCAAGAGACCCAGTACTTC. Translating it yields CASSFGQGQETQYF.

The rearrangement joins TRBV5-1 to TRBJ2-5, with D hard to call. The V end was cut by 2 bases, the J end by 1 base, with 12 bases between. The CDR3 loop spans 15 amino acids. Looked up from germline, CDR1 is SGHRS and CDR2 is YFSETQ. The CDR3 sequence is CASSFSPSIQETQYF. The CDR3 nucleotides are TGCGCCAGCAGCTTCTCCCCTAGTATCCAAGAGACCCAGTACTTC.

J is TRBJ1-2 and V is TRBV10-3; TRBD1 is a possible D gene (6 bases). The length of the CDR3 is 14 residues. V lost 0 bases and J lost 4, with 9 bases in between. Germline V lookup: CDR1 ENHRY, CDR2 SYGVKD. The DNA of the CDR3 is TGTGCCATCAGTGAGTCAGGACAGATCTATGGCTACACCTTC. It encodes CAISESGQIYGYTF.

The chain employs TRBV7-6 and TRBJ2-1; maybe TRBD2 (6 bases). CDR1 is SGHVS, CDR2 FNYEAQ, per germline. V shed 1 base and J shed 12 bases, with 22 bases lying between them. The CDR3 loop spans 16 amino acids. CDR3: CASSLEGFSGRSGQFF. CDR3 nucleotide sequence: TGTGCCAGCAGCTTAGAAGGGTTTAGCGGACGGTCGGGGCAGTTCTTC.

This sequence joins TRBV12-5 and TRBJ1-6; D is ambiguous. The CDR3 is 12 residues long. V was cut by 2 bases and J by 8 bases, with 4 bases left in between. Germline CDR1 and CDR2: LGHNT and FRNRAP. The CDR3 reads CASGLSDSPLHF. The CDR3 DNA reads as TGTGCTAGTGGTTTGTCCGATTCACCCCTCCACTTT.

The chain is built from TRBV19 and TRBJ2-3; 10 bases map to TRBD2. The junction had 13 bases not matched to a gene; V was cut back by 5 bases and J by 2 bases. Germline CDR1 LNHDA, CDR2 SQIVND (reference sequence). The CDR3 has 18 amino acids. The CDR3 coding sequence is TGTGCCAGTAGTGCTCGACTAGCGGGTATTCTAAACACAGATACGCAGTATTTT. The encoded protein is CASSARLAGILNTDTQYF.

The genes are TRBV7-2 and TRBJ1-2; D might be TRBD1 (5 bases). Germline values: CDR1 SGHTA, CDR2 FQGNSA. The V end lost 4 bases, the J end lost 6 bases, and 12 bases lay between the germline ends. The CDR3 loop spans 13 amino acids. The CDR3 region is CASSSDPGNGYTF. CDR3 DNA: TGTGCCAGCAGCTCCGACCCAGGGAATGGCTACACCTTC.

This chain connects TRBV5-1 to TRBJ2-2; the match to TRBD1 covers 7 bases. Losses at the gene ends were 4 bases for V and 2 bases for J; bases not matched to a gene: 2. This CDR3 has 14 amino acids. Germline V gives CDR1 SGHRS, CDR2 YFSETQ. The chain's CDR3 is CASSDRDNTGELFF. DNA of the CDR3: TGCGCCAGCAGCGACAGGGATAACACCGGGGAGCTGTTTTTT.

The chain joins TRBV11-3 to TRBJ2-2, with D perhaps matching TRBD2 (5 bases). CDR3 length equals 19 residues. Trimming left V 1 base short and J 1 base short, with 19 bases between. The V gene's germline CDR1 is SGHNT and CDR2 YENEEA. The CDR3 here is CASSLGQLGNGENTGELFF. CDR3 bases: TGTGCCAGCAGCTTAGGCCAGCTAGGTAACGGGGAGAACACCGGGGAGCTGTTTTTT.

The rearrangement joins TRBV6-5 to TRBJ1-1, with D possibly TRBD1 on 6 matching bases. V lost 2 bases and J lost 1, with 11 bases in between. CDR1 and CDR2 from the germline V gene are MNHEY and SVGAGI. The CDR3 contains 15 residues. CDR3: CASSYDWTENTEAFF. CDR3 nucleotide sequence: TGTGCCAGCAGTTACGATTGGACAGAGAACACTGAAGCTTTCTTT.

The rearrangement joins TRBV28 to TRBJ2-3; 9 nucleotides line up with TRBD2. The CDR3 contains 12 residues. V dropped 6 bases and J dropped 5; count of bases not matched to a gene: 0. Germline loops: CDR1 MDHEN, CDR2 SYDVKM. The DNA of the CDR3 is TGTGCCAGCAGGCGGGGGGGAGATACGCAGTATTTT. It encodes CASRRGGDTQYF. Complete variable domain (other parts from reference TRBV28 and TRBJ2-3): DVKVTQSSRYLVKRTGEKVFLECVQDMDHENMFWYRQDPGLGLRLIYFSYDVKMKEKGDIPEGYSVSREKKERFSLILESASTNQTSMYLCASRRGGDTQYFGPGTRLTVL.

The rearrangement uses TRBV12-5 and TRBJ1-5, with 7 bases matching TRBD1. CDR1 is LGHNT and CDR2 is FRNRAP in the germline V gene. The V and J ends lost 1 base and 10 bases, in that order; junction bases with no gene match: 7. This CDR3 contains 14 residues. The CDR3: CASGLGDSRSPQHF. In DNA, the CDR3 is TGTGCTAGTGGTTTGGGGGACAGCCGATCTCCCCAGCATTTT.

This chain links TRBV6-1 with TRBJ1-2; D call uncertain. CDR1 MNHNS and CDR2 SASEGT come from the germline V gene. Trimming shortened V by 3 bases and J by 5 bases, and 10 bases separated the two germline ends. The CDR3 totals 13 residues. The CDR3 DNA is TGTGCCAGCAGTGAGGGCAGCACTTATGGCTACACCTTC. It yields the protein CASSEGSTYGYTF.

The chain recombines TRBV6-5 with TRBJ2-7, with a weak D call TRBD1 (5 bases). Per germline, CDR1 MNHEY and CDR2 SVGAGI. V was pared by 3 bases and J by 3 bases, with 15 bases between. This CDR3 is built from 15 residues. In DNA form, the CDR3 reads TGTGCCAGCAGTTATAGTAAGGCAGGACACTACGAGCAGTACTTC. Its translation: CASSYSKAGHYEQYF.

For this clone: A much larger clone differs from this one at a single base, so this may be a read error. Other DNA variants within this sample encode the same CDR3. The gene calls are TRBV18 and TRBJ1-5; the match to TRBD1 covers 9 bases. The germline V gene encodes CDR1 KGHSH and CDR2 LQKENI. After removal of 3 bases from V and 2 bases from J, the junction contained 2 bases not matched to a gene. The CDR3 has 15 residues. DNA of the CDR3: TGTGCCAGCTCACCGGACAGGGGAGGCAATCAGCCCCAGCATTTT. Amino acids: CASSPDRGGNQPQHF.

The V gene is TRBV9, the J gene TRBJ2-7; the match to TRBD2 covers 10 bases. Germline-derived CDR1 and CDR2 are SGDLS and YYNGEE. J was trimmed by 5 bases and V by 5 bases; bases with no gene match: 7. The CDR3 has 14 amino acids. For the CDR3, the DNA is TGTGCCAGCAGTCGTAGCGGGGGGCTCGACGAGCAGTACTTC. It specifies CASSRSGGLDEQYF.

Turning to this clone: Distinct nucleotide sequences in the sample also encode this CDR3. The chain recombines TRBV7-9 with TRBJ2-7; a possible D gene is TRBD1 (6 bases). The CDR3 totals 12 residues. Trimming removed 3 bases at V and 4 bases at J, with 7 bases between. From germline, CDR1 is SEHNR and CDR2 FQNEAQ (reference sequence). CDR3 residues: CASSLTGYEQYF. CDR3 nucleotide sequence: TGTGCCAGCAGCTTGACAGGTTACGAGCAGTACTTC.

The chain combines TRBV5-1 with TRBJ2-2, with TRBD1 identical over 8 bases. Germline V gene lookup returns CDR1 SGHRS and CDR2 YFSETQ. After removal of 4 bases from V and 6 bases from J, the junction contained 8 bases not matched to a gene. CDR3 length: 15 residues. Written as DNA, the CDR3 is TGCGCCAGCAGCGCGAACACACAGGGGGCCGGGGAGCTGTTTTTT. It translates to CASSANTQGAGELFF.

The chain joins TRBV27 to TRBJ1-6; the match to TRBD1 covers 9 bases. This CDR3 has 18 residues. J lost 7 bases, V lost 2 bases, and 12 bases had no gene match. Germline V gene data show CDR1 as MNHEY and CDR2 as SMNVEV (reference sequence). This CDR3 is CASSLEGDRVKRNSPLHF. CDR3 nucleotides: TGTGCCAGCAGTTTAGAGGGGGACAGGGTGAAAAGGAATTCACCCCTCCACTTT.

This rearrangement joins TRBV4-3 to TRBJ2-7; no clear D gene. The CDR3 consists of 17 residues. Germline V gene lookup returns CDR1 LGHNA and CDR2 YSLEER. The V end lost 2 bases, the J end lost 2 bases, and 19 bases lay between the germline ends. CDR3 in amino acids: CASSQKWASLPPYEQYF. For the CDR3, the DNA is TGCGCCAGCAGCCAAAAATGGGCCTCCCTTCCCCCCTACGAGCAGTACTTC.

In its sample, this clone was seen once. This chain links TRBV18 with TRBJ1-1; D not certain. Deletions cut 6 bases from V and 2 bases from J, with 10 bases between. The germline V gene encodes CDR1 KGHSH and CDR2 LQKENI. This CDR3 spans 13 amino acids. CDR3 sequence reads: CASSDSINTEAFF. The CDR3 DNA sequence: TGTGCCAGCTCGGACTCTATAAACACTGAAGCTTTCTTT.

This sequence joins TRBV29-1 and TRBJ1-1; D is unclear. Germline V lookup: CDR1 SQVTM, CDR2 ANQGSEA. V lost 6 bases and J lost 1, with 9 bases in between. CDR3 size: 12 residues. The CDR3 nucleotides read TGCAGCGTGCGGGCAGGGAACACTGAAGCTTTCTTT. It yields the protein CSVRAGNTEAFF.

This chain's CDR3 is CASRYPGQQTGELFF. The CDR3 DNA reads as TGTGCCAGCAGGTACCCGGGACAACAAACCGGGGAGCTGTTTTTT. The chain employs TRBV7-9 and TRBJ2-2, with D tentatively TRBD1 (6 bases). CDR3 length: 15 amino acids. The ends were cut back, 6 bases at V and 5 bases at J, with 16 bases in the middle. The germline CDR1 and CDR2 sequences are SEHNR and FQNEAQ (reference sequence).

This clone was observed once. CDR3 loop: CASSYGVNRGLNEQFF. CDR3 nucleotide sequence: TGTGCCAGCAGTTACGGCGTGAACAGGGGGTTAAATGAGCAGTTCTTC. This chain connects TRBV6-2 or TRBV6-3 to TRBJ2-1; the match to TRBD1 covers 8 bases. Germline lookup yields CDR1 MNHEY and CDR2 SVGEGT. The trim removed 2 bases at V and 7 bases at J, leaving 10 bases unmatched. This CDR3 is built from 16 residues.

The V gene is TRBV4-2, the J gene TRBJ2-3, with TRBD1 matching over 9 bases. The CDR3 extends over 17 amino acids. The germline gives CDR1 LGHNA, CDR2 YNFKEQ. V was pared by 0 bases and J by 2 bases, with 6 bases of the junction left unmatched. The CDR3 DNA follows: TGTGCCAGCAGCCAAGATCGTACAGGGGGCCTCACAGATACGCAGTATTTT. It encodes CASSQDRTGGLTDTQYF.

CDR3 in amino acids: CATSPTNGQWDGYTF. Written as DNA, the CDR3 is TGTGCCACCAGTCCCACCAACGGACAGTGGGATGGCTACACCTTC. This chain uses TRBV24-1 with TRBJ1-2, with D perhaps matching TRBD1 (6 bases). Germline CDR1 reads KGHDR; CDR2 reads SFDVKD. The CDR3 has 15 amino acids. V was cut by 6 bases and J by 6 bases, with 19 bases left in between.

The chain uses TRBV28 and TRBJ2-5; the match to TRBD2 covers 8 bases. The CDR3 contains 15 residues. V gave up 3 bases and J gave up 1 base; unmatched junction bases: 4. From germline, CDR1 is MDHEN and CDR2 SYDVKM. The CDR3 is CASSFLAGFQETQYF. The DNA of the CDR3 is TGTGCCAGCAGTTTTCTAGCGGGTTTCCAAGAGACCCAGTACTTC.

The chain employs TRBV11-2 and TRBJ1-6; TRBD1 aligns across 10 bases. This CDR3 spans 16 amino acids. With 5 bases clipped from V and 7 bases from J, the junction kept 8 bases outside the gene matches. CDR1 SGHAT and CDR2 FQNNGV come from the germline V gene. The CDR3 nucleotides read TGTGCCAGCAGCCTACAAGACAGGGGGCTCAATTCACCCCTCCACTTT. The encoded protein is CASSLQDRGLNSPLHF.

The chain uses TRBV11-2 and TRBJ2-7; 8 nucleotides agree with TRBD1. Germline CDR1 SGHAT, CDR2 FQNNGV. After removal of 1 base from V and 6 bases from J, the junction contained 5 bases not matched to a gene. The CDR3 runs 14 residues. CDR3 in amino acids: CASSLGQGFSEQYF. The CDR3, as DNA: TGTGCCAGCAGCTTAGGACAGGGGTTCAGCGAGCAGTACTTC.

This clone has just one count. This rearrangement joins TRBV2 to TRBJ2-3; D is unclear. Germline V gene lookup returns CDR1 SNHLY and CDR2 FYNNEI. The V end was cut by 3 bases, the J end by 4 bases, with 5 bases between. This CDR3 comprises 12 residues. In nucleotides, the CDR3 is TGTGCCAGCAGTGAGAGCCCAGATACGCAGTATTTT. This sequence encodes CASSESPDTQYF.

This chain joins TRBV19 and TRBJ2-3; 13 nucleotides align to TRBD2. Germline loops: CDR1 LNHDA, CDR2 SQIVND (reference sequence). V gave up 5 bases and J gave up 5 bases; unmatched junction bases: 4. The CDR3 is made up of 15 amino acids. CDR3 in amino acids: CASSVTSGGRDTQYF. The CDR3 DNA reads TGTGCCAGTAGTGTGACTAGCGGGGGGAGAGATACGCAGTATTTT.

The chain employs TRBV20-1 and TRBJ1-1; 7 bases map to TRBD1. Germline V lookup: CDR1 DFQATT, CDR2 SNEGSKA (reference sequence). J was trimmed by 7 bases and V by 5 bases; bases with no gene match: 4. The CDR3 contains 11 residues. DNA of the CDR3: TGCAGTGCTTCACAGGGGTTTGAAGCTTTCTTT. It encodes CSASQGFEAFF.